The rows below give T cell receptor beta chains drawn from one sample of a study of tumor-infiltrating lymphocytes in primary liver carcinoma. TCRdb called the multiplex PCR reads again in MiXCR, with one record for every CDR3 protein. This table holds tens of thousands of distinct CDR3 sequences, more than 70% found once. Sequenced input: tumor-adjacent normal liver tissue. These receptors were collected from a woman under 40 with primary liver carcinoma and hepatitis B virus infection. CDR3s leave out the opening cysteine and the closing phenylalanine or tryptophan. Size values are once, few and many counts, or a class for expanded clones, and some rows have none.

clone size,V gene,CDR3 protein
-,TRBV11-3,TSSPWGASGVQETHY
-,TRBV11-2,ATSTRTRGAKEAQY
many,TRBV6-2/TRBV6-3,ASSYSGQIYEQY
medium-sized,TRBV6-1,ASSEQGDSGSPLH
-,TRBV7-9,ASSPDRGRSDEQY
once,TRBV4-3,ANSQELGGTGGLF
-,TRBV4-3,TSSQERSSGRF
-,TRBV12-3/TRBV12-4,ASSLVLSGQF
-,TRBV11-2,ASSPGETSSTSTQY
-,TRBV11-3,ASSLAPIRVGGELL
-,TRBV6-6,EVGQETQY
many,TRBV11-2,ASSLGASGQETQY
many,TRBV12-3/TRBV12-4,ASTQGERGFGYT
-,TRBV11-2,TSSSGQSYEQY
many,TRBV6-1,ASSQGQGPNEQF
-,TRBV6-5,VSCYNGQGSSYT
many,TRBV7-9,ASSHTDRGNSPLH
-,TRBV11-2,ASSYTGREQF
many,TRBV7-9,ASSARQGWGRETQY
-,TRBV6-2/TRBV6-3,AIRLADARYGYT
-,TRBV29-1,SFEDQRQGAGGANVLT
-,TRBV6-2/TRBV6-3,ANVSGSDGMSEF
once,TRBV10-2,ASSESYRAQPQH
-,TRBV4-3,ASSQGISGSWEQY
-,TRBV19,ASSINQPQY
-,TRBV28,ASSHLSRDRNEQF
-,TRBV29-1,SPSEVEQGAGNEQF
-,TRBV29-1,SVEIKRSTDTQY
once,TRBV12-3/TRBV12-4,ASSFGGTDMEQF
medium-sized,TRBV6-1,ASSERGGANTGELF
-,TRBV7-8,ASSSPGLAGANVLA
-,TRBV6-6,ASSYYLPRGGLSGANVPT
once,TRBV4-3,TSSQVSSGSSYNEQF
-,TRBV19,ASSPHQHQPQH
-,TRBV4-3,AGSQESTSGFYNELF
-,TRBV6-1,TSSEMDRGPYEQY
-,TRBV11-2,ASSSSTGAGELL
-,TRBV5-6,ASSSATGYETQY
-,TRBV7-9,ASNSRDWGYLDTHY
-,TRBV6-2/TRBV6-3,ASSRGTSEYNEQL
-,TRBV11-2,ASSHRGSMSLTDTQY
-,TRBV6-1,VSSGGLAGAKNIQY
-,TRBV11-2,ACIGGRTYEQY
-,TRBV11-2,ASSLAGSANTGELF
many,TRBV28,ASSLSRLNEQF
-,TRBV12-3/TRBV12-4,ATCRGGQASGYNEQV
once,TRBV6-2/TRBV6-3,ATSATGKNTGDLF
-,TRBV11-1,ASSLAKDTEAS
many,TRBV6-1,ASTPGQGGYEQY
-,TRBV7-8,ASSLTEASGSTDTQY
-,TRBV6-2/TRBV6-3,AGRTGLGGTGELF
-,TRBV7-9,ASSLARGTELRSGSTIY
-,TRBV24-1,ATSDSDGRAYNEEF
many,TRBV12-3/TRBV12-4,ASSFRINQPQH